The 26 T cell receptor beta chains below come from one sample, sequenced in a study of CD8 T cells in Susac syndrome. It was with random hexamers that about 0.45 to 1 ug RNA was reverse transcribed. Each CDR3 protein is one row after TCRdb ran MiXCR on the immunoSEQ multiplex PCR reads. The sample shows around 170,000 distinct CDR3 sequences, approximately 94% of them seen only once. Source material: CD4+ T cells from PBMCs. Receptors were obtained from a human donor with Susac syndrome.

The rearrangement joins TRBV7-2 to TRBJ2-5, with TRBD1 matching over 9 bases. Germline CDR1 and CDR2: SGHTA and FQGNSA. CDR3 size: 15 residues. The trim removed 2 bases at V and 5 bases at J, leaving 6 bases unmatched. CDR3 sequence: CASSLWDREWETQYF. In nucleotides, the CDR3 is TGTGCCAGCAGCTTATGGGACAGGGAGTGGGAGACCCAGTACTTC.

The rearrangement joins TRBV29-1 to TRBJ2-7; 9 bases match TRBD1. CDR1 SQVTM and CDR2 ANQGSEA come from the germline V gene. J gave up 2 bases and V 4 bases, and 9 bases lay outside the gene matches. CDR3 length: 15 residues. CDR3 loop: CSVVGRRQGAYEQYF. In DNA, the CDR3 is TGCAGCGTTGTAGGGCGCCGACAGGGGGCCTACGAGCAGTACTTC.

V and J are TRBV5-1 and TRBJ2-5; the D is unclear. The CDR3 sequence is 14 residues long. Germline V gene data show CDR1 as SGHRS and CDR2 as YFSETQ. V was trimmed by 1 base and J by 1 base, leaving 8 bases between them. CDR3 in DNA: TGCGCCAGCAGCTTGCGGCGACCCCAAGAGACCCAGTACTTC. Translated: CASSLRRPQETQYF.

The rearrangement joins TRBV18 to TRBJ1-1; TRBD1 might be the D (6 bases). The CDR3 runs to 14 residues. The ends were cut back, 2 bases at V and 0 bases at J, with 7 bases in the middle. Germline CDR1 KGHSH, CDR2 LQKENI. The CDR3 DNA follows: TGTGCCAGCTCACCAGGGACAATGAACACTGAAGCTTTCTTT. Protein sequence: CASSPGTMNTEAFF.

V is TRBV5-4 and J is TRBJ1-1; possibly TRBD1 for D (5 bases). The CDR3 sequence is 14 residues long. Trimming took off 0 bases at V and 3 bases at J, with 9 bases between the two ends. Germline-derived CDR1 and CDR2 are SGHNT and YYREEE (reference sequence). CDR3 in amino acids: CASSLVGEDTEAFF. The CDR3 DNA sequence: TGTGCCAGCAGCTTGGTGGGGGAGGACACTGAAGCTTTCTTT.

In this sample, this clonotype turned up once. The chain recombines TRBV7-9 with TRBJ1-1; D is uncertain. Germline CDR1 SEHNR, CDR2 FQNEAQ (reference sequence). This CDR3 is built from 12 residues. V was cut by 2 bases and J by 9 bases, with 10 bases left in between. The CDR3 DNA follows: TGTGCCAGCAGCTTACGTGACACCCAAGCTTTCTTT. This sequence encodes CASSLRDTQAFF.

The V and J genes are TRBV9 and TRBJ1-4; D is uncertain. The CDR3 runs 14 residues. V was shortened by 2 bases and J by 6 bases, with 11 bases between the two germline ends. Germline V gives CDR1 SGDLS, CDR2 YYNGEE. CDR3 sequence: CASSVEPRHEKLFF. The CDR3 bases are TGTGCCAGCAGCGTGGAGCCACGGCATGAAAAACTGTTTTTT.

The gene calls are TRBV20-1 and TRBJ2-5; D remains unclear. The CDR3 consists of 14 residues. The germline V gene encodes CDR1 DFQATT and CDR2 SNEGSKA (reference sequence). The V end was cut by 6 bases, the J end by 1 base, with 15 bases between. The CDR3 DNA sequence: TGCAGTGCGGGGTGGGATTTAATCCAAGAGACCCAGTACTTC. Its translation: CSAGWDLIQETQYF.

The chain uses TRBV5-1 and TRBJ2-7; D remains ambiguous. Per germline, CDR1 SGHRS and CDR2 YFSETQ. V was cut by 6 bases and J by 0 bases, with 10 bases left in between. The CDR3 consists of 13 residues. In nucleotides, the CDR3 is TGCGCCAGCACCTCTACGGACTCCTACGAGCAGTACTTC. This gives the protein CASTSTDSYEQYF.

This chain links TRBV4-2 with TRBJ1-1; D may be TRBD1 (6 bases). The germline V gene encodes CDR1 LGHNA and CDR2 YNFKEQ. This CDR3 region has 13 residues. Trimming took 4 bases from V and 3 from J, leaving 9 bases between them. This CDR3 reads CASSRGADTEAFF. In DNA, the CDR3 is TGTGCCAGCAGCCGGGGGGCTGACACTGAAGCTTTCTTT.

Only one count was recorded for this clonotype. This rearrangement joins TRBV20-1 to TRBJ2-5; tentatively, D is TRBD1 (5 bases). The CDR3 length is 12 residues. Trimming shortened V by 6 bases and J by 5 bases, and 13 bases separated the two germline ends. CDR1 is DFQATT and CDR2 is SNEGSKA in the germline V gene (reference sequence). CDR3 in amino acids: CSALGVMETQYF. In nucleotides, the CDR3 is TGCAGTGCCCTAGGGGTTATGGAGACCCAGTACTTC.

V and J are TRBV7-2 and TRBJ2-3, with 8 nucleotides matching TRBD2. The CDR3 covers 15 residues. Germline V lookup: CDR1 SGHTA, CDR2 FQGNSA. Germline trimming cut 1 base from V and 1 base from J; bases unmatched to any gene: 1. CDR3 in amino acids: CASSLVAGRTDTQYF. Written as DNA, the CDR3 is TGTGCCAGCAGCTTAGTAGCGGGACGCACAGATACGCAGTATTTT. Looking up the rest from reference TRBV7-2 and TRBJ2-3 gives the full variable domain: GAGVSQSPSNKVTEKGKDVELRCDPISGHTALYWYRQSLGQGLEFLIYFQGNSAPDKSGLPSDRFSAERTGGSVSTLTIQRTQQEDSAVYLCASSLVAGRTDTQYFGPGTRLTVL.

This rearrangement joins TRBV5-1 to TRBJ1-1; D remains ambiguous. V lost 1 base, J lost 1 base, and 11 bases lay in between. Germline lookup yields CDR1 SGHRS and CDR2 YFSETQ. The CDR3 length is 15 residues. In nucleotides, the CDR3 is TGCGCCAGCAGCTTGTGGCACCCAAGGAACACTGAAGCTTTCTTT. This translates into CASSLWHPRNTEAFF. Full variable domain (remainder filled in from reference TRBV5-1 and TRBJ1-1): KAGVTQTPRYLIKTRGQQVTLSCSPISGHRSVSWYQQTPGQGLQFLFEYFSETQRNKGNFPGRFSGRQFSNSRSEMNVSTLELGDSALYLCASSLWHPRNTEAFFGQGTRLTVV.

Points on this clonotype: An end of the junction differs from the germline gene, which may be a read error. The chain joins TRBV7-9 to TRBJ1-4, with D possibly TRBD1 on 5 matching bases. Germline lookup yields CDR1 SEHNR and CDR2 FQNEAQ (reference sequence). The CDR3 has 11 residues. The CDR3 coding sequence is TGTGCCAGCAGCTCGGCAGGACACCTAAATTTT. Encoded protein: CASSSAGHLNF.

CDR3 DNA sequence: TGTGCCAGCTCACCACGACAGCAAACCCAAGAGACCCAGTACTTC. It translates to CASSPRQQTQETQYF. The chain joins TRBV18 to TRBJ2-5; D perhaps matches TRBD1 (5 bases). This CDR3 spans 15 amino acids. Trimming left V 1 base short and J 1 base short, with 10 bases between. From germline, CDR1 is KGHSH and CDR2 LQKENI.

This CDR3 reads CASSEAGTGEAFF. The CDR3 DNA is TGTGCCAGCAGTGAAGCAGGGACGGGAGAAGCTTTCTTT. This chain uses TRBV2 with TRBJ1-1, with TRBD1 as a possible D gene (5 bases). Germline assignment: CDR1 SNHLY and CDR2 FYNNEI. The CDR3 length is 13 residues. Deletions cut 0 bases from V and 8 bases from J, with 10 bases between.

The V call is TRBV6-6, the J call TRBJ2-5; TRBD1 aligns across 7 bases. The CDR3 has 14 amino acids. Unmatched junction bases numbered 8, after V lost 6 bases and J lost 4 bases. Germline CDR1 MNHNY, CDR2 SVGAGI (reference sequence). The CDR3 DNA reads as TGTGCCAGCAGCCGCCTAGGGGGCGGAGAGACCCAGTACTTC. Its translation is CASSRLGGGETQYF.

The V call is TRBV4-2, the J call TRBJ1-4, with D perhaps TRBD1 (5 bases). CDR3 length equals 15 residues. V was shortened by 3 bases and J by 4 bases, with 12 bases between the two germline ends. The germline V gene has CDR1 LGHNA and CDR2 YNFKEQ. This CDR3 is CASSQAGTGNEKLFF. For the CDR3, the DNA is TGTGCCAGCAGCCAGGCCGGGACTGGTAATGAAAAACTGTTTTTT.

V usage is TRBV29-1 and J usage is TRBJ2-1; D may be TRBD2 (6 bases). The V end was cut by 2 bases, the J end by 0 bases, with 11 bases between. Germline V gene lookup returns CDR1 SQVTM and CDR2 ANQGSEA. The CDR3 is 15 residues long. CDR3: CSVERRAPSYNEQFF. In DNA, the CDR3 is TGCAGCGTTGAACGGAGGGCGCCCTCCTACAATGAGCAGTTCTTC.

The chain joins TRBV20-1 to TRBJ2-5, with a possible D match to TRBD2 (6 bases). The CDR3 has 16 residues. V was shortened by 6 bases and J by 1 base, with 21 bases between the two germline ends. Germline V gives CDR1 DFQATT, CDR2 SNEGSKA (reference sequence). CDR3 protein: CSATSPTTRRQETQYF. The CDR3 DNA follows: TGCAGTGCCACTAGCCCAACTACTAGACGCCAAGAGACCCAGTACTTC.

This chain uses TRBV30 with TRBJ1-4; D unclear. Germline-derived CDR1 and CDR2 are GTSNPN and SVGIG (reference sequence). V lost 0 bases and J lost 7, with 6 bases in between. The length of the CDR3 is 12 residues. The CDR3 region has the DNA TGTGCCTGGAGTGTACGGGTTGAAAAACTGTTTTTT. Residues: CAWSVRVEKLFF.

J is TRBJ2-7 and V is TRBV20-1; 11 nucleotides match TRBD2. Germline V gene lookup returns CDR1 DFQATT and CDR2 SNEGSKA (reference sequence). This CDR3 spans 14 amino acids. Losses at the gene ends were 6 bases for V and 5 bases for J; bases not matched to a gene: 9. The CDR3, as DNA: TGCAGTGCCATAAATAGCGGGGGGGCCAACGAGCAGTACTTC. Its protein is CSAINSGGANEQYF.

V gene TRBV30 combines with J gene TRBJ2-1; 11 nucleotides agree with TRBD2. The CDR3 runs to 15 residues. With V trimmed by 6 bases and J by 6 bases, 10 bases remained unmatched. Germline CDR1 GTSNPN, CDR2 SVGIG (reference sequence). The CDR3 protein is CACGGLAGGPNEQFF. For the CDR3, the DNA is TGTGCCTGTGGCGGGCTAGCGGGGGGCCCCAATGAGCAGTTCTTC.

This chain joins TRBV3-1 and TRBJ2-4, with unresolved D. Trimming left V 5 bases short and J 8 bases short, with 10 bases between. This CDR3 is 12 amino acids long. Looked up from germline, CDR1 is LGHDT and CDR2 is YNNKEL (reference sequence). The DNA of the CDR3 is TGTGCCAGCAGCGCGCCAGGAGACATTCAGTACTTC. This sequence encodes CASSAPGDIQYF.

The gene calls are TRBV4-2 and TRBJ2-7; D remains unclear. V was cut by 3 bases and J by 0 bases, with 6 bases left in between. This CDR3 is 13 amino acids long. The germline gives CDR1 LGHNA, CDR2 YNFKEQ. The CDR3 bases are TGTGCCAGCAGCCAGGATAACTCCTACGAGCAGTACTTC. This sequence encodes CASSQDNSYEQYF.

The chain carries TRBV12-3 or TRBV12-4 and TRBJ1-2, with 12 positions matching TRBD1. J was trimmed by 6 bases and V by 6 bases; bases with no gene match: 5. The CDR3 sequence is 14 residues long. In DNA form, the CDR3 reads TGTGCCAGCAGGGGGACAGGGGGCGCTGATGGCTACACCTTC. This gives the protein CASRGTGGADGYTF.